Listed below are T cell receptor beta chains from one sample, sequenced in a study of monozygotic twins with inflammatory bowel disease. TCRdb reworked the 5' RACE reads into one entry per CDR3 protein, no DNA. Its clone listing holds about 210,000 distinct CDR3 sequences. The sample comprised blood. The receptors derive from a human donor with ulcerative colitis or Crohn's disease, or a healthy co-twin of an affected twin (not recorded which). Both conserved end residues are part of each CDR3.

V gene	J gene	CDR3 protein
TRBV6-5	TRBJ2-1	CASLAGGLNEQFF
TRBV12-3/TRBV12-4	TRBJ2-3	CASSLDLRGTDTQYF
TRBV11-1	TRBJ2-6	CASSSSAGANVLTF
TRBV12-3/TRBV12-4	TRBJ2-7	CASSFPATYEQYF
TRBV7-9	TRBJ2-3	CASSLPLAGTTDTQYF
TRBV18	TRBJ2-7	CASSPGQVRVNEQYF
TRBV29-1	TRBJ1-2	CSVEGYQAYGYTF
TRBV5-1	TRBJ2-2	CASSSWIGTGELFF
TRBV12-3/TRBV12-4	TRBJ1-2	CASSTWEGARPIF
TRBV11-2	TRBJ1-1	CASSRRTGGVTMNTEAFF
TRBV18	TRBJ2-1	CASSPGQRNEQFF
TRBV12-3/TRBV12-4	TRBJ2-3	CASSFRRGGSTDTQYF
TRBV12-3/TRBV12-4	TRBJ2-3	CASSLRRGVTDTQYF
TRBV6-5	TRBJ2-2	CASSYVLANTGELFF
TRBV5-5	TRBJ1-5	CASSLAMTGNQPQHF
TRBV20-1	TRBJ2-7	CSAFSGTSGGYEQYF
TRBV6-5	TRBJ1-6	CASSYSQLGQLELHF
TRBV5-5	TRBJ1-3	CASSLRTGGLFAGNTIYF
TRBV15	TRBJ2-2	CATSRVPFTGELFF
TRBV7-2	TRBJ1-5	CASSLVSSGRQPQHF
TRBV11-2	TRBJ2-3	CATRQGGLPHLAQYF
TRBV12-3/TRBV12-4	TRBJ2-3	CASSHGPGPTDTQYF
TRBV24-1	TRBJ2-2	CATSDFHQFGELFF
TRBV7-9	TRBJ2-5	CASSSRREIQETQYF
TRBV7-2	TRBJ2-3	CASKSGGSTDTQYF
TRBV11-1	TRBJ2-7	CASSSGLAGGPGFGEQYF
TRBV5-1	TRBJ1-6	CASSLDRDQPLHF
TRBV5-1	TRBJ1-3	CASSWTGGGNTIYF
TRBV20-1	TRBJ2-7	CRVVGGSQGYEQYF
TRBV5-1	TRBJ1-2	CASSLDAYGYTF
TRBV5-1	TRBJ1-2	CASSENSGEIGYTF
TRBV5-1	TRBJ2-1	CASSLERYNEQFF
TRBV7-8	TRBJ1-1	CASSLDRLAQIEAFF
TRBV7-2	TRBJ1-3	CASSADRGNTIYF
TRBV18	TRBJ1-1	CASSPGQGWTEAFF
TRBV5-5	TRBJ2-7	CASSVYRDREQYF
TRBV11-3	TRBJ2-7	CASSLDPAYEQYF
TRBV20-1	TRBJ1-2	CSARATGVGYTF
TRBV20-1	TRBJ2-2	CSAKAGNTGELFF
TRBV5-1	TRBJ2-5	CASSLVVLAGLQETQYF
TRBV4-1	TRBJ1-2	CASSQDGGHGYTF
TRBV7-9	TRBJ2-5	CASSLGLAGAETQYF
TRBV6-5	TRBJ2-7	CASSFKSGTEQYF
TRBV10-3	TRBJ1-1	CAISRGRPENTEAFF
TRBV4-1	TRBJ1-2	CASSQGGSNNYGYTF
TRBV5-1	TRBJ1-1	CASSLEFMNTVAFF
TRBV4-1	TRBJ2-7	CASSQGLTGYSYEQYF
TRBV12-3/TRBV12-4	TRBJ1-5	CASSLDRVRQPQHF